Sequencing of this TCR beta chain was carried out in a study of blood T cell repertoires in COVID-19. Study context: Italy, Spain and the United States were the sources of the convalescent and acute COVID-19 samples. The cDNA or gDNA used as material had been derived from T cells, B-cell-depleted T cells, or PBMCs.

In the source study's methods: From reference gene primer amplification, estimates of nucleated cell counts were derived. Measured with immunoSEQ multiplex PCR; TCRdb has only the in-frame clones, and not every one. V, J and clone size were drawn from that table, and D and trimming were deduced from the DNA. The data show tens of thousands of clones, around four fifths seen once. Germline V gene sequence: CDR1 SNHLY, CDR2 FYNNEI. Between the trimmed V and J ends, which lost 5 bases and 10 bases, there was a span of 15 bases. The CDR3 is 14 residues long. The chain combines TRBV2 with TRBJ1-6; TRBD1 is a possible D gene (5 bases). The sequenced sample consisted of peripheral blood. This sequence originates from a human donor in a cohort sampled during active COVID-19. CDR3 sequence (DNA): TGTGCCAGCAGTCCAGGGCTCGGCCGGTCACCCCTCCACTTT. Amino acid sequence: CASSPGLGRSPLHF.